Below, 25 T cell receptor beta chains from the same sample are listed, as sequenced in a study of blood T cell repertoires in COVID-19. Assay: immunoSEQ multiplex PCR; the TCRdb copy retains only in-frame clones and omits some. The sample yields fewer than 25,000 clones, just over 85% seen once. Specimen: peripheral blood. Receptors originate from a woman of 80 years or more with active or convalescent COVID-19.

The CDR3 region is CASSNEYEQYF. The DNA of the CDR3 is TGCGCCAGCAGCAACGAGTACGAGCAGTACTTC. This sequence joins TRBV5-1 and TRBJ2-7; D remains unclear. Germline CDR1 and CDR2: SGHRS and YFSETQ. The CDR3 covers 11 residues. With 4 bases removed from V and 4 bases from J, the gap between germline ends came to 6 bases.

The chain joins TRBV15 to TRBJ1-1; D gene uncertain. Germline values: CDR1 LNHNV, CDR2 YYDKDF (reference sequence). The CDR3 has 15 residues. V dropped 0 bases and J dropped 1 base, with 9 bases sitting between them. The CDR3 is CATSRDPAGNTEAFF. In nucleotides, the CDR3 is TGTGCCACCAGCAGAGATCCCGCAGGGAACACTGAAGCTTTCTTT.

J is TRBJ1-1 and V is TRBV7-9, with 7 bases matching TRBD1. This CDR3 is built from 18 residues. V trimming: 6 bases; J trimming: 7 bases; junction bases outside the gene matches: 23. Germline V lookup: CDR1 SEHNR, CDR2 FQNEAQ (reference sequence). The CDR3 sequence is CASRPPGEHRGYLVEAFF. The CDR3 DNA reads TGTGCCAGCAGGCCACCTGGGGAGCACAGGGGTTATCTTGTTGAAGCTTTCTTT.

CDR3 nucleotides: TGTGCCAGCAGTGTGATAACGGGGACAGGGACTGGGGCCAACGTCCTGACTTTC. Its translation: CASSVITGTGTGANVLTF. The rearrangement links TRBV6-1 to TRBJ2-6; 9 bases are a match to TRBD1. The CDR3 runs to 18 residues. Germline-derived CDR1 and CDR2 are MNHNS and SASEGT. The V and J ends lost 4 bases and 2 bases, in that order; junction bases with no gene match: 9.

CDR3 in DNA: TGTGCCAGCAGCTCTGCCCGCGGGACAGATACGCAGTATTTT. It yields the protein CASSSARGTDTQYF. The rearrangement links TRBV11-2 to TRBJ2-3; possibly TRBD2 for D (5 bases). The germline gives CDR1 SGHAT, CDR2 FQNNGV. This CDR3 has 14 residues. Trimming pared 4 bases from V and 3 bases from J, leaving 11 bases between.

The chain combines TRBV19 with TRBJ2-7; D might be TRBD2 (5 bases). Germline V gene lookup returns CDR1 LNHDA and CDR2 SQIVND (reference sequence). With 5 bases removed from V and 5 bases from J, the gap between germline ends came to 19 bases. The CDR3 totals 15 residues. CDR3 in DNA: TGTGCCAGTAGTGTCTACCCGAGGACCGGGGACGAGCAGTACTTC. Amino acids: CASSVYPRTGDEQYF.

The chain is built from TRBV9 and TRBJ1-3, with D maybe TRBD1 (5 bases). V was shortened by 2 bases and J by 0 bases, with 9 bases between the two germline ends. There are 15 residues in the CDR3. Germline assignment: CDR1 SGDLS and CDR2 YYNGEE. CDR3 DNA: TGTGCCAGCAGCGTTTCGGGGGTCTCTGGAAACACCATATATTTT. It specifies CASSVSGVSGNTIYF. The whole variable domain, filled in from reference TRBV9 and TRBJ1-3, reads DSGVTQTPKHLITATGQRVTLRCSPRSGDLSVYWYQQSLDQGLQFLIQYYNGEERAKGNILERFSAQQFPDLHSELNLSSLELGDSALYFCASSVSGVSGNTIYFGEGSWLTVV.

Only a few counts were recorded for this clone. The chain has TRBV18 and TRBJ1-1; the D gene is possibly TRBD1 (6 bases). Trimming removed 5 bases from V and 0 bases from J, with 19 bases in between. The CDR3 is 17 residues long. CDR1 and CDR2 from the germline V gene are KGHSH and LQKENI. CDR3 loop: CASSFGQLIYMNTEAFF. CDR3 sequence (DNA): TGTGCCAGCTCATTTGGACAGCTGATTTACATGAACACTGAAGCTTTCTTT.

The chain links TRBV28 to TRBJ1-1; 8 bases map to TRBD1. Per germline, CDR1 MDHEN and CDR2 SYDVKM. V lost 5 bases, J lost 4 bases, and 6 bases stayed unmatched. The CDR3 consists of 14 residues. CDR3 region: CASSPGGVGTEAFF. DNA of the CDR3: TGTGCCAGCAGTCCAGGGGGCGTGGGCACTGAAGCTTTCTTT.

J is TRBJ2-6 and V is TRBV5-8; perhaps TRBD1 as D (6 bases). V gave up 3 bases and J gave up 0 bases, with 10 bases separating them. This CDR3 is 16 amino acids long. The germline gives CDR1 SGHTS, CDR2 YDEGEE. The CDR3 DNA is TGTGCCAGCAGCTCGGGACACGTCTCTGGGGCCAACGTCCTGACTTTC. Translation gives CASSSGHVSGANVLTF.

A single count supports this clone. The V call is TRBV5-4, the J call TRBJ2-1; 14 bases are shared with TRBD2. The V and J ends lost 1 base and 5 bases, in that order; junction bases with no gene match: 8. This CDR3 is built from 18 residues. Germline CDR1 SGHNT, CDR2 YYREEE (reference sequence). The CDR3 DNA reads as TGTGCCAGCAGCTTGCCCGATTGGACTAGCGGGGGGAACAATGAGCAGTTCTTC. Its translation: CASSLPDWTSGGNNEQFF.

This chain connects TRBV7-2 to TRBJ2-7, with a weak D call TRBD1 (5 bases). V lost 1 base, J lost 0 bases, and 10 bases lay in between. The germline V gene encodes CDR1 SGHTA and CDR2 FQGNSA. The CDR3 has 15 amino acids. The chain's CDR3 is CASSLGRATSYEQYF. CDR3 DNA sequence: TGTGCCAGCAGCTTAGGCAGGGCGACCTCCTACGAGCAGTACTTC.

This clone has a handful of counts. This chain joins TRBV4-2 and TRBJ1-5; D is unresolved. The CDR3 is 15 residues long. CDR1 and CDR2 (germline): LGHNA, YNFKEQ. Trimming removed 0 bases at V and 2 bases at J, with 8 bases between. CDR3 amino acids: CASSQERGGNQPQHF. CDR3 DNA: TGTGCCAGCAGCCAAGAACGGGGTGGCAATCAGCCCCAGCATTTT.

V is TRBV27 and J is TRBJ1-2, with D possibly matching TRBD1 (5 bases). V lost 6 bases and J 0 bases, leaving 11 bases between the germline ends. Germline V gene sequence: CDR1 MNHEY, CDR2 SMNVEV (reference sequence). The CDR3 is made up of 14 amino acids. The CDR3 DNA is TGTGCCAGCAGAAGACAGACACCTAACTATGGCTACACCTTC. This codes for CASRRQTPNYGYTF.

This chain connects TRBV4-2 to TRBJ1-2; tentative D call: TRBD1 (6 bases). Between the trimmed V and J ends, which lost 9 bases and 4 bases, there was a span of 27 bases. The CDR3 spans 17 residues. Germline-derived CDR1 and CDR2 are LGHNA and YNFKEQ. The CDR3 loop is CASSIEKVSGVIYGYTF. Here the CDR3 DNA reads TGTGCCAGTAGCATAGAGAAGGTTTCAGGGGTGATCTATGGCTACACCTTC.

CDR3 nucleotide sequence: TGCGCCAGCTTCTTTTTGAACACTGAAGCTTTCTTT. It translates to CASFFLNTEAFF. The chain recombines TRBV23-1 with TRBJ1-1; D unclear. TRBV23-1 is labeled an ORF, and its function is uncertain. CDR3 length equals 12 residues. Trimming stripped 8 bases from V and 0 bases from J, with 7 bases between.

The rearrangement links TRBV27 to TRBJ2-5; D call uncertain. The CDR3 totals 15 residues. Germline-derived CDR1 and CDR2 are MNHEY and SMNVEV (reference sequence). V lost 4 bases, J lost 2 bases, and 14 bases lay in between. This chain's CDR3 is CASSSFPWRQETQYF. In DNA, the CDR3 is TGTGCCAGCAGTTCCTTCCCCTGGCGGCAAGAGACCCAGTACTTC.

The chain joins TRBV28 to TRBJ2-7; 8 bases line up with TRBD2. With 4 bases clipped from V and 6 bases from J, the junction kept 17 bases outside the gene matches. Germline values: CDR1 MDHEN, CDR2 SYDVKM. CDR3 size: 17 residues. The CDR3 sequence is CASSSHSAYSGTGEQYF. DNA for the CDR3: TGTGCCAGCAGTTCTCATTCTGCCTATAGCGGGACGGGCGAGCAGTACTTC.

The V gene is TRBV19, the J gene TRBJ1-3; 7 bases line up with TRBD1. CDR1 is LNHDA, CDR2 SQIVND, per germline (reference sequence). The CDR3 is 16 amino acids. J gave up 0 bases and V 6 bases, and 8 bases lay outside the gene matches. The CDR3 spells CASSRGDSLSGNTIYF. The CDR3 DNA sequence: TGTGCCAGTAGCCGCGGGGACAGCCTCTCTGGAAACACCATATATTTT.

The CDR3 region is CASSTTTLRNTDTEAFF. In DNA form, the CDR3 reads TGCGCCAGCAGTACAACCACACTCCGAAATACAGACACTGAAGCTTTCTTT. J is TRBJ1-1 and V is TRBV4-1; D unclear. CDR3 size: 17 residues. V shed 6 bases and J shed 3 bases, with 23 bases lying between them. The V gene's germline CDR1 is MGHRA and CDR2 YSYEKL.

The chain has TRBV6-5 and TRBJ2-3; TRBD2 is a possible D gene (6 bases). Trimming removed 5 bases at V and 2 bases at J, with 14 bases between. Germline values: CDR1 MNHEY, CDR2 SVGAGI. The CDR3 spans 15 residues. Here the CDR3 reads CASSTSGRYTDTQYF. In nucleotides, the CDR3 is TGTGCCAGCAGTACCTCGGGGAGGTACACAGATACGCAGTATTTT.

V gene TRBV2 combines with J gene TRBJ1-5, with TRBD1 matching 7 bases. In germline, CDR1 is SNHLY, CDR2 FYNNEI. Trimming at V came to 4 bases and at J to 6 bases, leaving 9 bases not matched to a gene. CDR3 length: 15 amino acids. CDR3 residues: CASSVSRGGAQPQHF. The CDR3 DNA reads as TGTGCCAGCAGTGTAAGTAGAGGGGGCGCTCAGCCCCAGCATTTT.

The rearrangement joins TRBV20-1 to TRBJ2-7; a possible D gene is TRBD1 (6 bases). CDR1 is DFQATT, CDR2 SNEGSKA, per germline (reference sequence). Trimming shortened V by 3 bases and J by 4 bases, and 10 bases separated the two germline ends. CDR3 size: 12 residues. The CDR3 spells CSASPQGYEQYF. The CDR3 DNA is TGCAGTGCTAGTCCACAGGGTTACGAGCAGTACTTC.

This chain connects TRBV5-1 to TRBJ1-2; maybe TRBD1 (5 bases). Deletions cut 4 bases from V and 7 bases from J, with 14 bases between. CDR3 length equals 13 residues. CDR1 SGHRS and CDR2 YFSETQ come from the germline V gene. The CDR3 DNA reads as TGCGCCAGCAGCCCCGACAGAGTCGGTGGCTACACCTTC. It encodes CASSPDRVGGYTF.

This chain joins TRBV6-6 and TRBJ2-7; 9 bases agree with TRBD1. Per the germline V gene, CDR1 is MNHNY and CDR2 is SVGAGI (reference sequence). V trimming: 7 bases; J trimming: 4 bases; junction bases outside the gene matches: 11. This CDR3 has 15 amino acids. The CDR3 reads CASNAERTGVYEQYF. The CDR3 bases are TGTGCCAGCAACGCAGAGAGGACAGGGGTTTACGAGCAGTACTTC.